The 2 T cell receptor delta chains presented below share a single source sample, sequenced in a study of human gamma delta and Vdelta1 T cells. These receptors have no known antigen. TCRdb reapplied CATT to the PCR reads. The sample holds fewer than 15,000 delta-chain clones, under 55% seen once. The sequenced sample consisted of Vdelta1 gamma-delta T cells from blood grown in culture (DOT cells). Receptor source: a human donor in good health.

This clone was found once. The chain uses TRDV1 and TRDJ1; the D gene is possibly TRDD3 (5 bases). The germline CDR1 and CDR2 sequences are TSWWSYY and QGS. V shed 3 bases and J shed 0 bases, with 11 bases lying between them. The CDR3 loop spans 15 amino acids. In DNA, the CDR3 is TGTGCTCTTGGGGACGGGGGTTCCCACACCGATAAACTCATCTTT. Translation: CALGDGGSHTDKLIF.

This clone has a handful of counts. V gene TRDV1 combines with J gene TRDJ1; TRDD3 agrees at 8 bases. V lost 2 bases, J lost 0 bases, and 17 bases stayed unmatched. CDR3 size: 20 residues. From germline, CDR1 is TSWWSYY and CDR2 QGS. Here the CDR3 DNA reads TGTGCTCTTGGGGAAATCCCGCGCGGGATACGCGGGGGGTACACCGATAAACTCATCTTT. Protein product: CALGEIPRGIRGGYTDKLIF.